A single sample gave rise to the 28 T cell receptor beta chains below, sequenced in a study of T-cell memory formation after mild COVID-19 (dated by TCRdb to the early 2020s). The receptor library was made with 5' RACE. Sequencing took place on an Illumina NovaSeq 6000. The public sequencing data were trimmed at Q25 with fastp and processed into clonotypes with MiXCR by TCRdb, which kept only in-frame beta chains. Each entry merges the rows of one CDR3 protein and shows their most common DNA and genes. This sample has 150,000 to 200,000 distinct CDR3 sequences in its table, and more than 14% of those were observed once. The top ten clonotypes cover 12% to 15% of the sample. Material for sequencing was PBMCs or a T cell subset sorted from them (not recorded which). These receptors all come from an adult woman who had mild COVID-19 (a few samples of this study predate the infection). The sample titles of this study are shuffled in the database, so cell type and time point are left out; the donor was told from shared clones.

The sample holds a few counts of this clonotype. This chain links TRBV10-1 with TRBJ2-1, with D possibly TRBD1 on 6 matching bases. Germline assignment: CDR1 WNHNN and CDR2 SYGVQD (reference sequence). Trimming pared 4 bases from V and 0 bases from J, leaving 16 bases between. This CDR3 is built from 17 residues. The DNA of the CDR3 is TGCGCCAGCAGTGGAGACAGGCCTACCCTCTCCTACAATGAGCAGTTCTTC. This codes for CASSGDRPTLSYNEQFF.

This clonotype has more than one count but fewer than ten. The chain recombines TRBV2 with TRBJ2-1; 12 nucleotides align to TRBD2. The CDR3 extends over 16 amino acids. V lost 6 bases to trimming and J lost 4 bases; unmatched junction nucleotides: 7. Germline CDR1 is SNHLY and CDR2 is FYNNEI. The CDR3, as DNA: TGTGCCAGCAGATGGGCTAGCGGGGGGGATTACAATGAGCAGTTCTTC. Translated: CASRWASGGDYNEQFF.

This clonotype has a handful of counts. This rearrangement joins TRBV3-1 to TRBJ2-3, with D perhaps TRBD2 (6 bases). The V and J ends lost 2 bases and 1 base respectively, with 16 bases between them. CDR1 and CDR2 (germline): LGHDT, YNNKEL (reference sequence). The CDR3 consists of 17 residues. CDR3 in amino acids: CASSQSYGSLGTDTQYF. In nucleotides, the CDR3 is TGTGCCAGCAGCCAAAGTTACGGGAGCCTTGGCACAGATACGCAGTATTTT.

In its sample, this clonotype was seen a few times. CDR3: CASSQADMGPRNEQFF. In DNA, the CDR3 is TGTGCCAGCAGCCAGGCCGATATGGGACCTCGCAATGAGCAGTTCTTC. J is TRBJ2-1 and V is TRBV7-9, with D tentatively TRBD1 or TRBD2 (5 bases each). The CDR3 totals 16 residues. V was pared by 5 bases and J by 6 bases, with 20 bases between. From germline, CDR1 is SEHNR and CDR2 FQNEAQ (reference sequence).

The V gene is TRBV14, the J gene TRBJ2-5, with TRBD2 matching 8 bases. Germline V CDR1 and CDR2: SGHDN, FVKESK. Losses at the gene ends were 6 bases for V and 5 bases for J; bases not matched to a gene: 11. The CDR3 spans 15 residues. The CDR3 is CASSLRGASRETQYF. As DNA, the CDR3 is TGTGCCAGCAGTCTGCGGGGGGCGTCGAGGGAGACCCAGTACTTC.

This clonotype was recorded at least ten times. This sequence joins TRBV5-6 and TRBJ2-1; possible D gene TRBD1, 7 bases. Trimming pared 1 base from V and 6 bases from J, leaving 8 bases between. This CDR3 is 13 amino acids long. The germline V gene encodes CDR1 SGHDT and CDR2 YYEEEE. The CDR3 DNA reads TGTGCCAGCAGCTTGCAGGGGGGCAATGAGCAGTTCTTC. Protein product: CASSLQGGNEQFF.

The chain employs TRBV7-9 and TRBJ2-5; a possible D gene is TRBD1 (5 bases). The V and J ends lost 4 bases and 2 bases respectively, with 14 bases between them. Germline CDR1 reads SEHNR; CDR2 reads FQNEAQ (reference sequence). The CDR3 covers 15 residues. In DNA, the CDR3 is TGTGCCAGCAGCTGGACACGCTTAGGTCAAGAGACCCAGTACTTC. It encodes CASSWTRLGQETQYF.

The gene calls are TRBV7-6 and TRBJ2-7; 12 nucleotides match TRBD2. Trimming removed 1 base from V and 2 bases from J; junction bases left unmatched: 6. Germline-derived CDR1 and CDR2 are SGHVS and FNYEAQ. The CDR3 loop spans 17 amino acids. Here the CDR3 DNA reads TGTGCCAGCAGCTTAGGACTAGCGGGGGCCGACCCCTACGAGCAGTACTTC. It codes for CASSLGLAGADPYEQYF.

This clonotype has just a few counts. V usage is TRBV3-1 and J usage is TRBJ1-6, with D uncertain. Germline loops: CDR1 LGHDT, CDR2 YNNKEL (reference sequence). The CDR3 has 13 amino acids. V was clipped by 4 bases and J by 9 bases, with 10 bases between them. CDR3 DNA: TGTGCCAGCAGCCCGGCACGGGGTTCACCCCTCCACTTT. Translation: CASSPARGSPLHF.

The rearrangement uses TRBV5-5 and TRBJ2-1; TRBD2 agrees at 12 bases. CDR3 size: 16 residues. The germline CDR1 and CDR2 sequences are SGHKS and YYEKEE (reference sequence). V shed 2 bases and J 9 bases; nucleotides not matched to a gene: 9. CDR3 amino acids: CASSFLAGGPIGEQFF. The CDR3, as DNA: TGTGCCAGCAGCTTTCTAGCGGGAGGGCCAATTGGTGAGCAGTTCTTC.

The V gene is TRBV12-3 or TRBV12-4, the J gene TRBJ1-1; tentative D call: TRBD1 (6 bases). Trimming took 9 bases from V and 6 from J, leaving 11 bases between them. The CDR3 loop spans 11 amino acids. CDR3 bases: TGTGCCAGGCGGGACAACCCTGAAGCTTTCTTT. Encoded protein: CARRDNPEAFF.

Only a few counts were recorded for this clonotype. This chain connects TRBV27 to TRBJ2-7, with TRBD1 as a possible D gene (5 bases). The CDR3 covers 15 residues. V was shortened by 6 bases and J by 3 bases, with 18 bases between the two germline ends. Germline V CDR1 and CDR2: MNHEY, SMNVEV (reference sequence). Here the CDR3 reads CASRGLADTDYEQYF. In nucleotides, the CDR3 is TGTGCCAGCAGAGGCCTCGCGGACACAGACTACGAGCAGTACTTC.

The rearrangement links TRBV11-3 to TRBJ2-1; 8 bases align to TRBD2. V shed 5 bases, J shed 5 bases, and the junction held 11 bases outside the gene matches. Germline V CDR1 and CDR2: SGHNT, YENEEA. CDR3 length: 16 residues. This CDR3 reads CASSQEDGGRHNEQFF. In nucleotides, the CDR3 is TGTGCCAGCAGCCAGGAGGATGGCGGGAGGCACAATGAGCAGTTCTTC.

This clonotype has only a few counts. In nucleotides, the CDR3 is TGCAGTGCTAGGGGTGTCTACGAGCAGTACTTC. It yields the protein CSARGVYEQYF. The genes are TRBV20-1 and TRBJ2-7; D call uncertain. This CDR3 comprises 11 residues. Germline V gene lookup returns CDR1 DFQATT and CDR2 SNEGSKA (reference sequence). V lost 3 bases to trimming and J lost 3 bases, with 6 bases between them.

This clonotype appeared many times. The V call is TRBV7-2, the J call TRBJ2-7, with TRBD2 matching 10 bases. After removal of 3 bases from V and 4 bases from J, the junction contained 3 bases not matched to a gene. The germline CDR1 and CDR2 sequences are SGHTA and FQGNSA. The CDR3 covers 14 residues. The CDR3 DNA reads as TGTGCCAGCAGCTTCTGGACTAGCGGATACGAGCAGTACTTC. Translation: CASSFWTSGYEQYF.

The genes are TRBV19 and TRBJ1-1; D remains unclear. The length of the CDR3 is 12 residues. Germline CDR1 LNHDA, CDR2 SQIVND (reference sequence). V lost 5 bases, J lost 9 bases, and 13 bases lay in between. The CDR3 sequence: CASSYRALKAFF. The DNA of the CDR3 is TGTGCCAGTAGTTACCGGGCCCTAAAAGCTTTCTTT.

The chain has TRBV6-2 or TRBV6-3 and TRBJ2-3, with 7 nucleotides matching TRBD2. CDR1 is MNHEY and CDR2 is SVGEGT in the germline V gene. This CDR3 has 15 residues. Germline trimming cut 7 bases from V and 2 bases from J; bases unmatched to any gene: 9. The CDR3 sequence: CASTHGLADTDTQYF. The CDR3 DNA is TGTGCCAGCACTCACGGGCTAGCGGACACAGATACGCAGTATTTT.

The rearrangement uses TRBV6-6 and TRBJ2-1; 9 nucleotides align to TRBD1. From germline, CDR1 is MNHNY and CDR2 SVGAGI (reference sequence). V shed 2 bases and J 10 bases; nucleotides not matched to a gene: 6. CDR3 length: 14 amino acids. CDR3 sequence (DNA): TGTGCCAGCAGTTACGACAGGGGGAAAGGAGAGCAGTTCTTC. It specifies CASSYDRGKGEQFF.

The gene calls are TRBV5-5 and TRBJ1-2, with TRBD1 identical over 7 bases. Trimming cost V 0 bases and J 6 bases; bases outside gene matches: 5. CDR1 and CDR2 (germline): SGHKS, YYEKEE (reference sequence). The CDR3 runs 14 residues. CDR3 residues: CASSLGDRVDGYTF. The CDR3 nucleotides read TGTGCCAGCAGCTTGGGAGACAGGGTCGATGGCTACACCTTC.

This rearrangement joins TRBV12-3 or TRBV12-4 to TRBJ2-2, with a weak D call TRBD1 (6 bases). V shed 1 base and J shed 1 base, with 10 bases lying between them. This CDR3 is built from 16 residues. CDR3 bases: TGTGCCAGCAGTTTAGGGTGGACAGAGAACACCGGGGAGCTGTTTTTT. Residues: CASSLGWTENTGELFF.

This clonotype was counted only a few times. CDR3 sequence: CASSAGQGNTGELFF. For the CDR3, the DNA is TGTGCCAGCAGTGCGGGACAGGGGAACACCGGGGAGCTGTTTTTT. This chain joins TRBV5-4 and TRBJ2-2; TRBD1 aligns across 9 bases. Germline CDR1 is SGHNT and CDR2 is YYREEE (reference sequence). V lost 5 bases and J lost 1; bases outside the gene matches: 3. This CDR3 is 15 amino acids long.

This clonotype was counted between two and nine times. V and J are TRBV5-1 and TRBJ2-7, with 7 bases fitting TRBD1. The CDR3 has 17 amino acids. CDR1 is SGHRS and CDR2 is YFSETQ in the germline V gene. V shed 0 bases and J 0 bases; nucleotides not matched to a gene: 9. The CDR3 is CASSLGQGPSSSYEQYF. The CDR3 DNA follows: TGCGCCAGCAGCTTGGGACAGGGTCCGTCATCCTCCTACGAGCAGTACTTC.

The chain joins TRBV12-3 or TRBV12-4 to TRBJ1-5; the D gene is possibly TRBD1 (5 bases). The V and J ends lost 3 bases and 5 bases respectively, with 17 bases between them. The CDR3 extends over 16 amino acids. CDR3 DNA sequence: TGTGCCAGCAGTTTGGGCTTGGGGGGGGACGATCAGCCCCAGCATTTT. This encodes CASSLGLGGDDQPQHF.

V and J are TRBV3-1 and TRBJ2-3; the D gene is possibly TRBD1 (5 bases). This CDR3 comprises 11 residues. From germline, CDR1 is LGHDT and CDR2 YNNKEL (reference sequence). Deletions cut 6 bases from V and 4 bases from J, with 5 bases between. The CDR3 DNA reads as TGTGCCAGCAGGGGGCCAGATACGCAGTATTTT. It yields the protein CASRGPDTQYF.

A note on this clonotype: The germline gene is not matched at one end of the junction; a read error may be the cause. This CDR3 reads CSVDRANTWELFF. The DNA of the CDR3 is TGCAGCGTTGATAGGGCGAACACCTGGGAGCTGTTTTTT. The chain uses TRBV29-1 and TRBJ2-2; D is ambiguous. CDR1 is SQVTM, CDR2 ANQGSEA, per germline. This CDR3 spans 13 amino acids.

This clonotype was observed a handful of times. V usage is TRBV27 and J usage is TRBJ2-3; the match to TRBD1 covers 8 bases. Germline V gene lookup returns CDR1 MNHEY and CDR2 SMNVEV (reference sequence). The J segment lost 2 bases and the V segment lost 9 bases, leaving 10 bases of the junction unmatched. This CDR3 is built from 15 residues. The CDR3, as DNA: TGTGCCAGTGCGTTTGAGGGACAGGACACAGATACGCAGTATTTT. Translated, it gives CASAFEGQDTDTQYF.

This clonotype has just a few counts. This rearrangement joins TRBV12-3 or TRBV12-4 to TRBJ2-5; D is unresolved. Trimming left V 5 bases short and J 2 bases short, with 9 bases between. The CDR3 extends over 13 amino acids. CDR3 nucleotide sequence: TGTGCCAGCAGTCCCCCCAGACAAGAGACCCAGTACTTC. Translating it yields CASSPPRQETQYF.

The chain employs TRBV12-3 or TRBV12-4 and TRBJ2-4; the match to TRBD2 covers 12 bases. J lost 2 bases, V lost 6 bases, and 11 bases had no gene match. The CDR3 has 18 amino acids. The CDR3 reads CASSGLAGPYGPKNIQYF. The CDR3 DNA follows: TGTGCCAGCAGCGGACTAGCGGGGCCCTACGGGCCCAAAAACATTCAGTACTTC.